The next 29 T cell receptor beta chains were all read from a single sample in a study of cytomegalovirus exposure and HLA in healthy donors. This PCR relied on a set of 60 Vbeta primers and 13 Jbeta primers. Clones were sequenced by immunoSEQ multiplex PCR, and TCRdb holds only the in-frame ones, with some missing. Of more than 130,000 clones in the sample, over 70% were seen once. Sequencing was carried out using PBMCs. Source of these receptors: a male donor in good health and CMV-seronegative.

The J gene is TRBJ2-7, the V gene TRBV7-2; 7 bases line up with TRBD2. The CDR3 sequence is 15 residues long. CDR1 SGHTA and CDR2 FQGNSA come from the germline V gene. The V and J ends lost 5 bases and 7 bases, in that order; junction bases with no gene match: 14. The CDR3 protein is CASSPVGGSRWEQYF. CDR3 DNA sequence: TGTGCCAGCAGCCCGGTGGGGGGGTCTCGATGGGAGCAGTACTTC.

The chain uses TRBV2 and TRBJ2-3; a possible D gene is TRBD2 (6 bases). This CDR3 comprises 12 residues. V was cut by 6 bases and J by 3 bases, with 7 bases left in between. The germline CDR1 and CDR2 sequences are SNHLY and FYNNEI. CDR3 coding DNA: TGTGCCAGCAGGGAGGGAACAGATACGCAGTATTTT. Translating gives CASREGTDTQYF.

The chain carries TRBV11-1 and TRBJ1-2, with a tentative D call TRBD1 (5 bases). The CDR3 runs 12 residues. The germline CDR1 and CDR2 sequences are SGHAT and FQDESV (reference sequence). The V end lost 8 bases, the J end lost 3 bases, and 10 bases lay between the germline ends. CDR3 DNA: TGTGCCAGCGCAGGGTATGACTATGGCTACACCTTC. This gives the protein CASAGYDYGYTF.

This clone was observed once. V gene TRBV29-1 combines with J gene TRBJ2-5, with D possibly being TRBD2 (6 bases). Germline values: CDR1 SQVTM, CDR2 ANQGSEA. The V gene lost 4 bases and the J gene lost 5 bases, with 14 bases spanning the gap. The CDR3 is made up of 13 amino acids. CDR3 sequence: CSVVGPSGETQYF. The DNA of the CDR3 is TGCAGCGTTGTTGGGCCCAGCGGGGAGACCCAGTACTTC.

This clone was seen once. This chain uses TRBV7-9 with TRBJ1-6, with D possibly being TRBD1 (6 bases). CDR1 is SEHNR, CDR2 FQNEAQ, per germline (reference sequence). Trimming stripped 8 bases from V and 4 bases from J, with 9 bases between. The CDR3 has 13 residues. The CDR3 loop reads CASGGGYNSPLHF. The CDR3 region has the DNA TGTGCCAGCGGGGGCGGTTATAATTCACCCCTCCACTTT.

CDR3 sequence reads: CASSSDIWGGGGFYEQYF. DNA for the CDR3: TGTGCCAGCAGCTCAGACATATGGGGGGGCGGCGGGTTCTACGAGCAGTACTTC. The V gene is TRBV11-2, the J gene TRBJ2-7; tentatively, D is TRBD2 (7 bases). Germline CDR1 and CDR2: SGHAT and FQNNGV. Trimming took off 4 bases at V and 3 bases at J, with 25 bases between the two ends. The CDR3 is 18 amino acids.

Remarks on this clone: A read error may produce the germline difference seen at one junction end. This sequence joins TRBV11-3 and TRBJ1-2; D is ambiguous. Germline loops: CDR1 SGHNT, CDR2 YENEEA. The CDR3 sequence is 14 residues long. CDR3: CASSFYSGDYGYTF. DNA of the CDR3: TGTGCCAGCAGCTTCTACTCGGGAGACTACGGCTACACCTTC.

This chain joins TRBV7-9 and TRBJ1-2; D gene ambiguous. The CDR3 is made up of 16 amino acids. Germline V gene sequence: CDR1 SEHNR, CDR2 FQNEAQ (reference sequence). V shed 0 bases and J shed 8 bases, with 19 bases lying between them. In nucleotides, the CDR3 is TGTGCCAGCAGCTTAGCTGCCTCGGGGATTCAGAGCGGCTACACCTTC. Amino acid sequence: CASSLAASGIQSGYTF.

The chain links TRBV7-9 to TRBJ1-2; possible D gene TRBD1, 5 bases. The CDR3 has 14 residues. V was clipped by 4 bases and J by 6 bases, with 15 bases between them. CDR1 and CDR2 from the germline V gene are SEHNR and FQNEAQ (reference sequence). CDR3 residues: CASSSSGALNGYTF. The CDR3 coding sequence is TGTGCCAGCAGCTCCAGTGGGGCGCTGAATGGCTACACCTTC. The full variable domain, completed using reference TRBV7-9 and TRBJ1-2, is DTGVSQNPRHKITKRGQNVTFRCDPISEHNRLYWYRQTLGQGPEFLTYFQNEAQLEKSRLLSDRFSAERPKGSFSTLEIQRTEQGDSAMYLCASSSSGALNGYTFGSGTRLTVV.

The chain carries TRBV7-9 and TRBJ2-1, with 10 bases fitting TRBD1. J lost 7 bases, V lost 6 bases, and 6 bases had no gene match. The CDR3 is 14 amino acids. Germline V gene lookup returns CDR1 SEHNR and CDR2 FQNEAQ (reference sequence). The CDR3 nucleotides read TGTGCCAGCAGGTCGACAGGGGGCGAAAATGAGCAGTTCTTC. This gives the protein CASRSTGGENEQFF.

A few counts support this clone. The chain combines TRBV29-1 with TRBJ2-7; D is possibly TRBD2 (5 bases). Trimming cost V 6 bases and J 2 bases, with 17 bases left between them. In germline, CDR1 is SQVTM, CDR2 ANQGSEA. The length of the CDR3 is 14 residues. The CDR3 DNA sequence: TGCAGCGTCCACGAGGGCTCCGTCCCCTACGAGCAGTACTTC. Protein sequence: CSVHEGSVPYEQYF.

This chain connects TRBV7-2 to TRBJ1-4; the match to TRBD1 covers 7 bases. Germline-derived CDR1 and CDR2 are SGHTA and FQGNSA. The CDR3 runs 15 residues. With 3 bases clipped from V and 10 bases from J, the junction kept 11 bases outside the gene matches. The CDR3 sequence is CASSLGPGQQRKLFF. DNA for the CDR3: TGTGCCAGCAGCTTGGGCCCGGGACAGCAAAGAAAACTGTTTTTT.

The V and J genes are TRBV4-2 and TRBJ2-5, with 13 bases matching TRBD2. Germline V gene data show CDR1 as LGHNA and CDR2 as YNFKEQ. The CDR3 is 15 amino acids. J gave up 5 bases and V 5 bases, and 5 bases lay outside the gene matches. CDR3 DNA: TGTGCCAGCAGCACTAGCGGGGGGGCAATTGAGACCCAGTACTTC. Its translation: CASSTSGGAIETQYF.

This chain joins TRBV25-1 and TRBJ1-1; TRBD1 is a possible D gene (6 bases). The CDR3 consists of 11 residues. The ends were cut back, 4 bases at V and 10 bases at J, with 10 bases in the middle. Germline lookup yields CDR1 MGHDK and CDR2 SYGVNS. This CDR3 is CASSGGRGAFF. Written as DNA, the CDR3 is TGTGCCAGCAGTGGGGGCAGGGGAGCTTTCTTT.

V gene TRBV5-4 combines with J gene TRBJ2-7; no clear D. The V and J ends lost 1 base and 3 bases respectively, with 14 bases between them. From germline, CDR1 is SGHNT and CDR2 YYREEE (reference sequence). The CDR3 spans 15 residues. The CDR3 here is CASSLISRGVYEQYF. CDR3 DNA: TGTGCCAGCAGCTTGATTAGCAGAGGTGTCTACGAGCAGTACTTC.

The chain uses TRBV18 and TRBJ2-5, with 7 bases fitting TRBD1. Germline V lookup: CDR1 KGHSH, CDR2 LQKENI. This CDR3 has 15 amino acids. Trimming cost V 1 base and J 5 bases; bases outside gene matches: 7. DNA for the CDR3: TGTGCCAGCTCACCACGCCAAGACAGGGTTGAGACCCAGTACTTC. It specifies CASSPRQDRVETQYF.

The chain has TRBV4-1 and TRBJ2-7; D is ambiguous. Germline V gene lookup returns CDR1 MGHRA and CDR2 YSYEKL. The CDR3 extends over 14 amino acids. V was pared by 3 bases and J by 0 bases, with 9 bases between. The CDR3 region has the DNA TGCGCCAGCAGCCAGGCGGCGTCCTCCTACGAGCAGTACTTC. The encoded protein is CASSQAASSYEQYF.

The CDR3 region has the DNA TGTGCCAGCAGCAAGGACAGAAAGGCTGAAGCTTTCTTT. Residues: CASSKDRKAEAFF. The genes are TRBV27 and TRBJ1-1; weak D call: TRBD1 (6 bases). Between the trimmed V and J ends, which lost 6 bases and 6 bases, there was a span of 14 bases. This CDR3 has 13 amino acids. CDR1 is MNHEY, CDR2 SMNVEV, per germline (reference sequence).

The gene calls are TRBV11-2 and TRBJ2-7; 7 bases align to TRBD1. The J segment lost 7 bases and the V segment lost 5 bases, leaving 8 bases of the junction unmatched. The germline V gene encodes CDR1 SGHAT and CDR2 FQNNGV. CDR3 length equals 13 residues. As DNA, the CDR3 is TGTGCCAGCAGCCTACGACAGGGTATGGAGCAGTACTTC. This codes for CASSLRQGMEQYF.

V and J are TRBV30 and TRBJ1-2; TRBD1 agrees at 8 bases. Per germline, CDR1 GTSNPN and CDR2 SVGIG (reference sequence). This CDR3 comprises 13 residues. The J segment lost 4 bases and the V segment lost 6 bases, leaving 7 bases of the junction unmatched. This chain's CDR3 is CACVRDRPYGYTF. CDR3 DNA sequence: TGTGCCTGCGTCCGGGACAGGCCCTATGGCTACACCTTC.

The rearrangement links TRBV27 to TRBJ2-5; 7 nucleotides match TRBD1. The DNA matches TRBJ2-7 better at its end, which makes the J call doubtful. The CDR3 totals 15 residues. The V gene's germline CDR1 is MNHEY and CDR2 SMNVEV (reference sequence). The CDR3: CASSFPGTVTYEQYF. The DNA for the CDR3 is TGTGCCAGCAGTTTCCCCGGGACAGTGACCTACGAGCAGTACTTC.

The genes are TRBV18 and TRBJ2-1, with 8 bases that match TRBD2. Per the germline V gene, CDR1 is KGHSH and CDR2 is LQKENI. The CDR3 extends over 15 amino acids. V shed 2 bases and J 3 bases; nucleotides not matched to a gene: 3. The CDR3 DNA is TGTGCCAGCTCACCAGGACTAGCCTTCTACAATGAGCAGTTCTTC. Its translation: CASSPGLAFYNEQFF.

This clone was seen a handful of times. Here the CDR3 reads CASSIGDSSVQHF. CDR3 sequence (DNA): TGTGCCAGTAGTATAGGGGACAGTTCAGTCCAGCATTTT. The chain recombines TRBV19 with TRBJ1-5; 7 nucleotides align to TRBD1. This CDR3 is built from 13 residues. Germline V CDR1 and CDR2: LNHDA, SQIVND (reference sequence). J was trimmed by 12 bases and V by 1 base; bases with no gene match: 6.

The rearrangement links TRBV9 to TRBJ2-5; 12 nucleotides line up with TRBD1. Looked up from germline, CDR1 is SGDLS and CDR2 is YYNGEE. There are 15 residues in the CDR3. Trimming removed 5 bases from V and 5 bases from J; junction bases left unmatched: 7. The chain's CDR3 is CASSQGQGAGETQYF. As DNA, the CDR3 is TGTGCCAGCAGTCAGGGACAGGGGGCTGGGGAGACCCAGTACTTC. Full variable domain (missing parts from reference TRBV9 and TRBJ2-5): DSGVTQTPKHLITATGQRVTLRCSPRSGDLSVYWYQQSLDQGLQFLIQYYNGEERAKGNILERFSAQQFPDLHSELNLSSLELGDSALYFCASSQGQGAGETQYFGPGTRLLVL.

V and J are TRBV5-1 and TRBJ2-4; D unclear. The CDR3 runs 15 residues. The V and J ends lost 1 base and 6 bases respectively, with 14 bases between them. Germline V lookup: CDR1 SGHRS, CDR2 YFSETQ. This CDR3 is CASSLYGISGNIQYF. The CDR3 DNA reads as TGCGCCAGCAGCTTGTATGGTATCTCGGGAAACATTCAGTACTTC.

The V gene is TRBV5-1, the J gene TRBJ1-6, with TRBD1 matching over 7 bases. Germline V gene lookup returns CDR1 SGHRS and CDR2 YFSETQ. Trimming took 0 bases from V and 6 from J; bases not matched to a gene: 9. CDR3 length: 17 residues. This chain's CDR3 is CASSLEQGHRSNSPLHF. As DNA, the CDR3 is TGCGCCAGCAGCTTGGAACAGGGGCACAGATCTAATTCACCCCTCCACTTT.

This clone was seen once. The chain recombines TRBV27 with TRBJ1-5; D is perhaps TRBD1 (5 bases). V gave up 7 bases and J gave up 6 bases, with 16 bases separating them. CDR1 and CDR2 from the germline V gene are MNHEY and SMNVEV (reference sequence). The CDR3 runs 14 residues. The CDR3 protein is CASTNRQGGQPQHF. In DNA, the CDR3 is TGTGCCAGCACTAACCGTCAGGGTGGTCAGCCCCAGCATTTT.

This sequence joins TRBV9 and TRBJ2-2; 9 bases agree with TRBD2. This CDR3 has 16 residues. Germline V gene lookup returns CDR1 SGDLS and CDR2 YYNGEE. Trimming at V came to 4 bases and at J to 4 bases, leaving 8 bases not matched to a gene. The CDR3 loop is CASSPAGGEGTGELFF. In DNA form, the CDR3 reads TGTGCCAGCAGCCCGGCGGGGGGGGAGGGCACCGGGGAGCTGTTTTTT.

This rearrangement joins TRBV27 to TRBJ1-2; maybe TRBD1 (6 bases). The CDR3 covers 12 residues. The V end was cut by 8 bases, the J end by 8 bases, with 15 bases between. Germline V gives CDR1 MNHEY, CDR2 SMNVEV (reference sequence). CDR3 protein: CASPTGMGGYTF. DNA of the CDR3: TGTGCCAGCCCGACAGGAATGGGCGGCTACACCTTC.